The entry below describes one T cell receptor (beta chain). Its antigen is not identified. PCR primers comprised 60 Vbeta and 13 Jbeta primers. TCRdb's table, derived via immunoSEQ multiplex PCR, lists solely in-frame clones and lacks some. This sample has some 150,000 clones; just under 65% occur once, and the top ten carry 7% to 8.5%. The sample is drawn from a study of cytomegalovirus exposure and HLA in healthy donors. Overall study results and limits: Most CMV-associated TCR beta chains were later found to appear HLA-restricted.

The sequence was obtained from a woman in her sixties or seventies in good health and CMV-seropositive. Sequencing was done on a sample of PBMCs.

Here the CDR3 DNA reads TGCGCCAGCAGCCCGGGGCTAGCGGGAGAAGATGAGCAGTTCTTC. This codes for CASSPGLAGEDEQFF. The chain joins TRBV4-3 to TRBJ2-1; 10 positions agree with TRBD2. V lost 4 bases to trimming and J lost 8 bases; unmatched junction nucleotides: 8. Germline lookup yields CDR1 LGHNA and CDR2 YSLEER. The CDR3 sequence is 15 residues long.